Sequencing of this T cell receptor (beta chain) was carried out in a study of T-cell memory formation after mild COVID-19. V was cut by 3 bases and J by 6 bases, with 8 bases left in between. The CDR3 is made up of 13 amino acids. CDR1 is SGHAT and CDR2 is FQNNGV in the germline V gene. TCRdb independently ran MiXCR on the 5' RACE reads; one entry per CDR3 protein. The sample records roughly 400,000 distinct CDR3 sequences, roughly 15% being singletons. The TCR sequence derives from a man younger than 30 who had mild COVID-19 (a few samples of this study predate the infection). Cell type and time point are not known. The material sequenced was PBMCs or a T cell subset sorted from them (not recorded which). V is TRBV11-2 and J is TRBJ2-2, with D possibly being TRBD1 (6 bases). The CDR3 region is CASSFRGPGELFF. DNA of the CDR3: TGTGCCAGCAGCTTCAGGGGTCCCGGGGAGCTGTTTTTT.